The rows below give T cell receptor beta chains drawn from one sample of a study of Ad26.COV2.S vaccination and SARS-CoV-2 variants. TCRdb's table, derived via immunoSEQ multiplex PCR, lists solely in-frame clones and lacks some. This sample has 300,000 to 500,000 clones; approximately 86% occur once, and the top ten carry 3% to 4.5%. The sample consisted of peripheral blood, taken in a trial of Ad26.COV2.S vaccine versus placebo. The origin of the receptors is a person between 18 and 65 years old who received the Ad26.COV2.S COVID-19 vaccine or a placebo. The CDR3 runs from the conserved cysteine through the conserved F or W. A D gene is named only where the DNA matches it firmly.

TRBJ1-1,.,TRBV5-1,TGCGCCAGCAGCACAAACAAGGATGAAGCTTTCTTT,CASSTNKDEAFF
TRBJ2-1,.,TRBV7-2,TGTGCCAGCAGCTTACCACAGAATTACAATGAGCAGTTCTTC,CASSLPQNYNEQFF
TRBJ1-1,.,TRBV15,TGTGCCACCAGCAGAGATCAGGGAAAGAACACTGAAGCTTTCTTT,CATSRDQGKNTEAFF
TRBJ2-7,TRBD1,TRBV11-2,TGTGCCAGCAGCTTACGGGACAGGGTAGGCGAGCAGTACTTC,CASSLRDRVGEQYF
TRBJ1-2,TRBD1,TRBV10-1,TGCGCCAGCAGTGCCGGGACAGATATCTATGGCTACACCTTC,CASSAGTDIYGYTF
TRBJ1-5,.,TRBV19,TGTGCCAGTAGTATAGATCAGGGTTATAGCAATCAGCCCCAGCATTTT,CASSIDQGYSNQPQHF
TRBJ1-1,.,TRBV5-1,TGCGCCAGCAGCCCCGAAGGGGGGACTGAAGCTTTCTTT,CASSPEGGTEAFF
TRBJ2-6,.,TRBV6-5,TGTGCCAGCAGCATATCTGGGGCCAACGTCCTGACTTTC,CASSISGANVLTF
TRBJ1-2,TRBD1,TRBV11-2,TGTGCCAGCAGCTTAGATCCGGGACAGGGATATGGCTACACCTTC,CASSLDPGQGYGYTF
TRBJ1-2,.,TRBV30,TGTGCCTGGAGTGTCGGACGGAACTATGGCTACACCTTC,CAWSVGRNYGYTF